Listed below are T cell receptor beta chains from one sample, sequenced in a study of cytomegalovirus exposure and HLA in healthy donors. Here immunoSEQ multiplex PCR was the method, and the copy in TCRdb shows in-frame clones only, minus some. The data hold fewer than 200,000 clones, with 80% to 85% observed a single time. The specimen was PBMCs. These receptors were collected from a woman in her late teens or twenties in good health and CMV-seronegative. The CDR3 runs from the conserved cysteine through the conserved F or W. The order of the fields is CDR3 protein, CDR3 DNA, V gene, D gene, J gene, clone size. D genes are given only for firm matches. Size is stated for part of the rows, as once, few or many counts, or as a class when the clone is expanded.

cdr3_aa: CASSESGSTGELFF
cdr3_nt: TGCGCCAGCAGTGAGTCGGGGAGTACCGGGGAGCTGTTTTTT
v_call: TRBV10-1
d_call: -
j_call: TRBJ2-2
clone_size: -

cdr3_aa: CASSPLAEDNNEQFF
cdr3_nt: TGTGCCAGCAGTCCACTAGCGGAGGACAACAATGAGCAGTTCTTC
v_call: TRBV28
d_call: TRBD2
j_call: TRBJ2-1
clone_size: -

cdr3_aa: CASSPPPGTVNTGELFF
cdr3_nt: TGTGCCAGCAGTCCGCCCCCCGGGACAGTGAACACCGGGGAGCTGTTTTTT
v_call: TRBV7-8
d_call: TRBD1
j_call: TRBJ2-2
clone_size: -

cdr3_aa: CASSLAMGGRAREQFF
cdr3_nt: TGTGCCAGCAGCTTAGCAATGGGCGGGAGGGCGCGTGAGCAGTTCTTC
v_call: TRBV7-2
d_call: TRBD2
j_call: TRBJ2-1
clone_size: -

cdr3_aa: CASSLNRGWDEQFF
cdr3_nt: TGTGCCAGCAGCTTAAATCGGGGTTGGGATGAGCAGTTCTTC
v_call: TRBV7-2
d_call: -
j_call: TRBJ2-1
clone_size: -

cdr3_aa: CASSITGAQPQHF
cdr3_nt: TGTGCCAGCAGTATCACAGGGGCCCAGCCCCAGCATTTT
v_call: TRBV7-9
d_call: TRBD1
j_call: TRBJ1-5
clone_size: -

cdr3_aa: CAWSVGQGSQPQHF
cdr3_nt: TGTGCCTGGAGTGTCGGTCAGGGAAGTCAGCCCCAGCATTTT
v_call: TRBV30
d_call: -
j_call: TRBJ1-5
clone_size: -

cdr3_aa: CAGSGLITEAFF
cdr3_nt: TGTGCCGGCAGCGGCCTGATAACTGAAGCTTTCTTT
v_call: TRBV5-6
d_call: -
j_call: TRBJ1-1
clone_size: -

cdr3_aa: CSVAGGRDNQPQHF
cdr3_nt: TGCAGCGTTGCAGGCGGGAGGGACAATCAGCCCCAGCATTTT
v_call: TRBV29-1
d_call: -
j_call: TRBJ1-5
clone_size: -

cdr3_aa: CASSQEDGATEAFF
cdr3_nt: TGCGCCAGCAGCCAAGAGGATGGGGCCACTGAAGCTTTCTTT
v_call: TRBV4-3
d_call: -
j_call: TRBJ1-1
clone_size: few

cdr3_aa: CASSEVGGADTEAFF
cdr3_nt: TGTGCCAGCAGTGAAGTCGGGGGGGCGGACACTGAAGCTTTCTTT
v_call: TRBV6-1
d_call: -
j_call: TRBJ1-1
clone_size: -

cdr3_aa: CASSPGVAGAPSTDTQYF
cdr3_nt: TGTGCCAGCTCACCAGGGGTAGCGGGAGCCCCTTCTACAGATACGCAGTATTTT
v_call: TRBV18
d_call: TRBD2
j_call: TRBJ2-3
clone_size: -

cdr3_aa: CASSLQILTYGYTF
cdr3_nt: TGTGCCAGCAGTCTCCAGATCCTTACCTATGGCTACACCTTC
v_call: TRBV28
d_call: -
j_call: TRBJ1-2
clone_size: -

cdr3_aa: CASNRDRAYEQYF
cdr3_nt: TGTGCCAGCAACCGGGACAGGGCCTACGAGCAGTACTTC
v_call: TRBV7-2
d_call: TRBD1
j_call: TRBJ2-7
clone_size: -

cdr3_aa: CASSITRGQPQHF
cdr3_nt: TGTGCCAGTAGTATCACCAGGGGTCAGCCCCAGCATTTT
v_call: TRBV19
d_call: -
j_call: TRBJ1-5
clone_size: -

cdr3_aa: CAIPLAEADTQYF
cdr3_nt: TGTGCCATCCCACTAGCGGAGGCAGATACGCAGTATTTT
v_call: TRBV21-1
d_call: -
j_call: TRBJ2-3
clone_size: -

cdr3_aa: CASSPSGQGYTGELFF
cdr3_nt: TGTGCCAGCAGTCCGTCGGGACAGGGATACACCGGGGAGCTGTTTTTT
v_call: TRBV25-1
d_call: TRBD1
j_call: TRBJ2-2
clone_size: -

cdr3_aa: CASRLSGRSNQPQHF
cdr3_nt: TGTGCCAGCAGGCTTTCGGGAAGGAGCAATCAGCCCCAGCATTTT
v_call: TRBV6-5
d_call: -
j_call: TRBJ1-5
clone_size: -

cdr3_aa: CASSPPGQVPEAFF
cdr3_nt: TGTGCCAGCTCACCACCGGGACAGGTACCTGAAGCTTTCTTT
v_call: TRBV18
d_call: TRBD1
j_call: TRBJ1-1
clone_size: -

cdr3_aa: CASSQGDRGDEQFF
cdr3_nt: TGTGCCAGCAGTCAAGGGGACAGGGGGGATGAGCAGTTCTTC
v_call: TRBV28
d_call: TRBD1
j_call: TRBJ2-1
clone_size: -

cdr3_aa: CAWSPTSLLAGGLYEQYF
cdr3_nt: TGTGCCTGGAGCCCAACCTCCCTCCTAGCGGGAGGACTCTACGAGCAGTACTTC
v_call: TRBV30
d_call: TRBD2
j_call: TRBJ2-7
clone_size: -

cdr3_aa: CASSYPTGWNTEAFF
cdr3_nt: TGTGCCAGCAGTTACCCGACAGGGTGGAACACTGAAGCTTTCTTT
v_call: TRBV6-6
d_call: TRBD1
j_call: TRBJ1-1
clone_size: -

cdr3_aa: CASSLGQGPTDTQYF
cdr3_nt: TGTGCCAGCAGCCTCGGACAGGGACCCACAGATACGCAGTATTTT
v_call: TRBV11-3
d_call: TRBD1
j_call: TRBJ2-3
clone_size: -

cdr3_aa: CASSSTGGPYEQYF
cdr3_nt: TGTGCCAGCAGCTCGACGGGGGGCCCCTACGAGCAGTACTTC
v_call: TRBV11-2
d_call: -
j_call: TRBJ2-7
clone_size: few

cdr3_aa: CASSEDGGFYEQYF
cdr3_nt: TGTGCCAGCAGTGAAGACGGAGGTTTCTACGAGCAGTACTTC
v_call: TRBV6-1
d_call: -
j_call: TRBJ2-7
clone_size: -

cdr3_aa: CASSQGWGETQYF
cdr3_nt: TGCGCCAGCAGCCAAGGTTGGGGCGAGACCCAGTACTTC
v_call: TRBV4-3
d_call: -
j_call: TRBJ2-5
clone_size: -

cdr3_aa: CASSLDRDSGRSSYNEQFF
cdr3_nt: TGTGCCAGCAGCTTAGATCGCGATAGCGGGAGGTCCTCCTACAATGAGCAGTTCTTC
v_call: TRBV11-2
d_call: TRBD2
j_call: TRBJ2-1
clone_size: -

cdr3_aa: CAWSSGGTEAFF
cdr3_nt: TGTGCCTGGAGTTCAGGGGGGACTGAAGCTTTCTTT
v_call: TRBV30
d_call: TRBD1
j_call: TRBJ1-1
clone_size: few

cdr3_aa: CASSSHRGNEQFF
cdr3_nt: TGTGCCAGCAGCTCCCACAGGGGAAACGAGCAGTTCTTC
v_call: TRBV9
d_call: TRBD1
j_call: TRBJ2-1
clone_size: -

cdr3_aa: CASSTKQGFDEKLFF
cdr3_nt: TGTGCCAGCAGTACAAAACAGGGATTCGATGAAAAACTGTTTTTT
v_call: TRBV7-2
d_call: -
j_call: TRBJ1-4
clone_size: -

cdr3_aa: CASSFSAGVGETQYF
cdr3_nt: TGTGCCAGCAGCTTTTCAGCGGGAGTTGGAGAGACCCAGTACTTC
v_call: TRBV7-9
d_call: TRBD2
j_call: TRBJ2-5
clone_size: -

cdr3_aa: CSGAGAGSNEQFF
cdr3_nt: TGCAGCGGAGCGGGAGCCGGTAGCAATGAGCAGTTCTTC
v_call: TRBV29-1
d_call: TRBD2
j_call: TRBJ2-1
clone_size: -

cdr3_aa: CAISEVRAGNEQFF
cdr3_nt: TGTGCCATCAGTGAAGTGAGGGCAGGCAATGAGCAGTTCTTC
v_call: TRBV10-3
d_call: -
j_call: TRBJ2-1
clone_size: few

cdr3_aa: CASSYSRTRTGELFF
cdr3_nt: TGTGCCAGCAGTTACTCTAGGACTCGCACCGGGGAGCTGTTTTTT
v_call: TRBV6-5
d_call: -
j_call: TRBJ2-2
clone_size: few

cdr3_aa: CASNRDRSAYTEAFF
cdr3_nt: TGTGCCAGCAACCGGGACAGGTCGGCGTACACTGAAGCTTTCTTT
v_call: TRBV28
d_call: TRBD1
j_call: TRBJ1-1
clone_size: -

cdr3_aa: CASSDPGTGGEQPQHF
cdr3_nt: TGTGCCAGCTCAGACCCCGGGACAGGGGGAGAGCAGCCCCAGCATTTT
v_call: TRBV18
d_call: TRBD1
j_call: TRBJ1-5
clone_size: -

cdr3_aa: CASSEGTDYEQYF
cdr3_nt: TGTGCCAGCAGTGAGGGGACAGACTACGAGCAGTACTTC
v_call: TRBV25-1
d_call: TRBD1
j_call: TRBJ2-7
clone_size: -

cdr3_aa: CASSIDFGGGIYNEQFF
cdr3_nt: TGTGCCAGTAGTATAGATTTTGGGGGGGGGATCTACAATGAGCAGTTCTTC
v_call: TRBV19
d_call: TRBD2
j_call: TRBJ2-1
clone_size: -

cdr3_aa: CASSLELANEQFF
cdr3_nt: TGTGCCAGCAGCTTGGAACTAGCGAATGAGCAGTTCTTC
v_call: TRBV5-4
d_call: TRBD2
j_call: TRBJ2-1
clone_size: -

cdr3_aa: CASSPPLAVYNEQFF
cdr3_nt: TGTGCCAGCTCACCACCCCTAGCGGTCTACAATGAGCAGTTCTTC
v_call: TRBV18
d_call: TRBD2
j_call: TRBJ2-1
clone_size: -

cdr3_aa: CASSQGLAEIDTQYF
cdr3_nt: TGTGCCAGCTCCCAAGGACTAGCGGAGATAGATACGCAGTATTTT
v_call: TRBV18
d_call: TRBD2
j_call: TRBJ2-3
clone_size: -

cdr3_aa: CASSPQSLNEQFF
cdr3_nt: TGTGCCAGCTCGCCACAATCCCTCAATGAGCAGTTCTTC
v_call: TRBV18
d_call: -
j_call: TRBJ2-1
clone_size: once

cdr3_aa: CASNAGPNEKLFF
cdr3_nt: TGCGCCAGCAACGCAGGGCCTAATGAAAAACTGTTTTTT
v_call: TRBV10-1
d_call: -
j_call: TRBJ1-4
clone_size: few

cdr3_aa: CASSLKSTQTIYGYTF
cdr3_nt: TGTGCCAGCAGCTTAAAAAGTACACAGACTATCTATGGCTACACCTTC
v_call: TRBV13
d_call: -
j_call: TRBJ1-2
clone_size: -